The 19 T cell receptor beta chains presented below share a single source sample, sequenced in a study of regulatory T cells in long-lasting Graves disease. Sequencing libraries for TCR beta were prepared with iRepertoire HTBI primers and Arm-PCR of CDR3 regions. TCRdb called the multiplex PCR reads again in MiXCR, with one record for every CDR3 protein. The sample lists about 400,000 distinct CDR3 sequences; more than 20% were seen once. Sample time point: persistent/refractory GD, antithyroid drugs over 5 years with positive TRAb. RNA isolated from PBMCs was used to make the TCR library. The sequences come from peripheral blood mononuclear cells (PBMCs), collected when the disease was refractory, from a patient treated with antithyroid drugs. The source is a female donor with Graves disease.

This clonotype occurred many times. V is TRBV7-2 and J is TRBJ2-7, with D hard to call. Trimming left V 1 base short and J 2 bases short, with 9 bases between. The CDR3 contains 14 residues. Germline values: CDR1 SGHTA, CDR2 FQGNSA. The CDR3 nucleotides are TGTGCCAGCAGCTTAGTGGAGTTGGCCTACGAGCAGTACTTC. This encodes CASSLVELAYEQYF.

The table lists this clonotype with a few counts. This chain's CDR3 is CASSFVGLGSTDTQYF. The CDR3 nucleotides are TGTGCCAGCAGCTTTGTGGGGCTGGGAAGCACAGATACGCAGTATTTT. The chain has TRBV7-9 and TRBJ2-3; possibly TRBD1 for D (5 bases). The CDR3 is 16 residues long. Germline V lookup: CDR1 SEHNR, CDR2 FQNEAQ (reference sequence). V was cut by 3 bases and J by 0 bases, with 13 bases left in between.

About this clonotype itself: Germline is not matched at one junction end, which may reflect a read error. The V and J genes are TRBV3-1 and TRBJ1-3; no clear D gene. The CDR3 runs 15 residues. The germline CDR1 and CDR2 sequences are LGHDT and YNNKEL (reference sequence). Written as DNA, the CDR3 is TGTGCCAGCAGCTTCGGGCCATTTACTGGAAATACCATATATTTT. It codes for CASSFGPFTGNTIYF.

As to this clonotype: Being one base from a much bigger clone, this may be a read error. The chain carries TRBV6-5 and TRBJ1-2, with D perhaps TRBD1 (6 bases). The CDR3 sequence is 14 residues long. Germline CDR1 is MNHEY and CDR2 is SVGAGI. Trimming shortened V by 7 bases and J by 6 bases, and 18 bases separated the two germline ends. The CDR3 bases are TGTGCCAGCACTGACTCGATTCGACAGGATGGCTACACCTTC. Protein sequence: CASTDSIRQDGYTF.

This clonotype was seen many times. This chain links TRBV11-2 with TRBJ2-7; TRBD1 matches 7 bases. The germline V gene encodes CDR1 SGHAT and CDR2 FQNNGV. V gave up 4 bases and J gave up 6 bases; unmatched junction bases: 9. This CDR3 contains 14 residues. The DNA of the CDR3 is TGTGCCAGCAGCTATATAATGACAGGGTCCGAGCAGTACTTC. It codes for CASSYIMTGSEQYF.

This clonotype has at least ten counts. The chain links TRBV12-3 or TRBV12-4 to TRBJ2-2; D unclear. Trimming left V 7 bases short and J 4 bases short, with 16 bases between. The CDR3 sequence is 15 residues long. The CDR3 reads CASTVTPGGTGELFF. The CDR3 DNA reads TGTGCCAGCACCGTTACTCCGGGCGGCACCGGGGAGCTGTTTTTT.

This clonotype was recorded at least ten times. V and J are TRBV7-2 and TRBJ1-4; D unclear. Deletions cut 1 base from V and 4 bases from J, with 10 bases between. In germline, CDR1 is SGHTA, CDR2 FQGNSA. The CDR3 contains 15 residues. CDR3 sequence (DNA): TGTGCCAGCAGCTTAGGGGGAGGGATTAATGAAAAACTGTTTTTT. Encoded protein: CASSLGGGINEKLFF.

In this sample, this clonotype turned up many times. The chain has TRBV27 and TRBJ1-5, with 11 bases identical to TRBD1. Germline V gives CDR1 MNHEY, CDR2 SMNVEV (reference sequence). The CDR3 totals 16 residues. V shed 7 bases, J shed 1 base, and the junction held 6 bases outside the gene matches. CDR3 residues: CASKSGQGGSNQPQHF. The CDR3 DNA sequence: TGTGCCAGCAAATCGGGACAGGGGGGCAGCAATCAGCCCCAGCATTTT.

This clonotype has a handful of counts. The V and J genes are TRBV18 and TRBJ1-3; no definite D call. Trimming pared 0 bases from V and 2 bases from J, leaving 8 bases between. Per germline, CDR1 KGHSH and CDR2 LQKENI. The CDR3 is 15 residues long. This chain's CDR3 is CASSPPRDAGNTIYF. The CDR3, as DNA: TGTGCCAGCTCACCACCGAGGGATGCTGGAAACACCATATATTTT.

The V call is TRBV7-6, the J call TRBJ2-2, with 7 bases lining up with TRBD1. Germline CDR1 reads SGHVS; CDR2 reads FNYEAQ. This CDR3 comprises 16 residues. J lost 3 bases, V lost 1 base, and 5 bases had no gene match. CDR3 residues: CASSLESGGDTGELFF. The CDR3 DNA reads TGTGCCAGCAGCTTAGAGTCAGGGGGAGACACCGGGGAGCTGTTTTTT. Together with reference TRBV7-6 and TRBJ2-2, the CDR3 gives the full variable domain: GAGVSQSPRYKVTKRGQDVALRCDPISGHVSLYWYRQALGQGPEFLTYFNYEAQQDKSGLPNDRFSAERPEGSISTLTIQRTEQRDSAMYRCASSLESGGDTGELFFGEGSRLTVL.

The V gene is TRBV18, the J gene TRBJ1-2; the match to TRBD1 covers 9 bases. J was trimmed by 8 bases and V by 3 bases; bases with no gene match: 7. This CDR3 is 14 amino acids long. CDR1 is KGHSH, CDR2 LQKENI, per germline. CDR3 loop: CASSPDRGGQGYTF. CDR3 in DNA: TGTGCCAGCTCACCGGACAGGGGTGGACAGGGCTACACCTTC.

The CDR3 coding sequence is TGTGCCAGTAGTATGGGACAGCAGGTGCAGTACTTC. This codes for CASSMGQQVQYF. This chain connects TRBV19 to TRBJ2-7; 7 nucleotides align to TRBD1. The V segment lost 3 bases and the J segment 9 bases; nucleotides outside the gene matches: 5. The germline V gene encodes CDR1 LNHDA and CDR2 SQIVND (reference sequence). This CDR3 has 12 amino acids. Supplemented by reference TRBV19 and TRBJ2-7, the full variable domain reads DGGITQSPKYLFRKEGQNVTLSCEQNLNHDAMYWYRQDPGQGLRLIYYSQIVNDFQKGDIAEGYSVSREKKESFPLTVTSAQKNPTAFYLCASSMGQQVQYFGPGTRLTVT.

The chain uses TRBV4-3 and TRBJ1-1; 8 bases align to TRBD1. Germline CDR1 reads LGHNA; CDR2 reads YSLEER. CDR3 length: 15 residues. Unmatched junction bases numbered 5, after V lost 1 base and J lost 4 bases. The CDR3, as DNA: TGCGCCAGCAGCCAAGCGGACAGGGACGGCACTGAAGCTTTCTTT. This codes for CASSQADRDGTEAFF.

V usage is TRBV15 and J usage is TRBJ1-4; D perhaps matches TRBD1 (5 bases). CDR3 length: 16 residues. Deletions cut 5 bases from V and 4 bases from J, with 17 bases between. Germline CDR1 is LNHNV and CDR2 is YYDKDF (reference sequence). The CDR3 sequence: CATSEGPGNFNEKLFF. CDR3 nucleotides: TGTGCCACCAGCGAGGGACCGGGGAATTTTAATGAAAAACTGTTTTTT.

Details on this clonotype: A much larger clone differs from this one at a single base, so this may be a read error. V is TRBV7-8 and J is TRBJ2-5; D is perhaps TRBD1 (7 bases). The CDR3 is 14 residues long. Germline CDR1 reads SGHVS; CDR2 reads FQNEAQ. The CDR3 region has the DNA TGTGTCAGCAGCTTAGCGGCAGGGGGAGAGACCCAGTACTTC. This gives the protein CVSSLAAGGETQYF.

This clonotype showed up just once. The chain carries TRBV27 and TRBJ2-7, with D perhaps being TRBD1 or TRBD2 (5 bases each). Deletions cut 0 bases from V and 6 bases from J, with 18 bases between. The CDR3 is made up of 16 amino acids. CDR1 and CDR2 (germline): MNHEY, SMNVEV (reference sequence). CDR3 coding DNA: TGTGCCAGCAGTTTATCCACACCGGGACGTAGTAGCGAGCAGTACTTC. Encoded protein: CASSLSTPGRSSEQYF.

Details on this clonotype: A much larger clonotype is one base distant, so this may be a read error. The rearrangement joins TRBV2 to TRBJ1-5; D remains unclear. The germline gives CDR1 SNHLY, CDR2 FYNNEI. This CDR3 is 17 amino acids long. CDR3 loop: CGSSPGFAGRGNQPQHF. The CDR3 DNA is TGTGGCAGCAGCCCGGGTTTTGCGGGGAGGGGCAATCAGCCCCAGCATTTT.

The chain employs TRBV5-1 and TRBJ2-1; TRBD2 matches at 10 bases. Germline CDR1 and CDR2: SGHRS and YFSETQ. V was clipped by 0 bases and J by 2 bases; unmatched bases: 5. This CDR3 has 17 amino acids. CDR3 protein: CASSLGLAGAPYNEQFF. The CDR3 DNA reads as TGCGCCAGCAGCTTGGGGCTAGCGGGAGCCCCCTACAATGAGCAGTTCTTC.

This clonotype was recorded many times. The V gene is TRBV10-3, the J gene TRBJ1-1; D might be TRBD1 (6 bases). The CDR3 has 11 residues. The V and J ends lost 6 bases and 11 bases respectively, with 13 bases between them. The germline V gene encodes CDR1 ENHRY and CDR2 SYGVKD. The CDR3 nucleotides are TGTGCCATCAGCCAACAGGGTTTGGCTTTCTTT. It translates to CAISQQGLAFF.